This TCR beta chain was found in a study of CD8 T cells in Susac syndrome (dated by TCRdb to 2018 to 2020). The study in broad terms: Whether CD8+ T cell activation and differentiation in Susac syndrome was antigen driven was tested using repertoire sequencing. CD8+ T cell repertoire clonality was compared between 12 healthy donors, approximately 14 Susac syndrome patients and approximately 15 multiple sclerosis patients. What the authors observed across the whole study: The study acknowledged that relatively few individuals were included in the TCR sequencing and HLA analysis.

Remarks on this clonotype: What antigen it recognizes has not been identified. No base quality values were provided; no much bigger clone lies one nucleotide off.

Peripheral blood CD8+ and CD4+ T cells from healthy donors, Susac syndrome patients and multiple sclerosis patients were profiled using high-throughput TCR beta sequencing. Multiple sclerosis controls were treatment-naive patients with stable or active relapsing-remitting disease fulfilling revised McDonald criteria. Bulk CD8+ and CD4+ T cells were purified by magnetic negative isolation, whereas CD8+ TEMRA cells were enriched by FACS. Blood was drawn into EDTA tubes, processed within 24 hours, and PBMCs were isolated by density gradient centrifugation. PBMCs intended for TCR sequencing were frozen in liquid nitrogen and were later thawed in a 37 degrees C water bath. A purity of at least 90% was achieved for sorted or isolated CD4+, CD8+ and CD8+ TEMRA cells. The cysteine opens and the phenylalanine closes a CDR3 of 14 amino acids. Kept here is only the CDR3 DNA, which spans 42 bases and is read in frame from base 1. Relative to germline, V is 5 bases shorter and J is 4 bases shorter, with 12 bases between their ends. CDR1 SGHAT and CDR2 FQNNGV were looked up in the germline V gene.

RNA was extracted using the RNeasy kit, and roughly 0.5 to 1 microgram was reverse transcribed with random hexamers. The immunoSEQ multiplex PCR assay, covering 54 Vbeta and 13 Jbeta segments, was used to amplify TCR beta CDR3 regions. PCR amplification bias was corrected by using a synthetic template baseline for primer optimization and computational correction. The published analysis was carried out like this. Reads were annotated to V, D and J genes per IMGT and analyzed with immunoSEQ Analyzer, keeping only productive sequences. To calculate clonality, Shannon entropy was normalized by log2 of the number of productive unique sequences and then subtracted from one. For each patient and control, public and private clones were evaluated within the 100 most prevalent clones. Clones were defined as Susac-specific if absent from the healthy and MS cohorts, from over a thousand published viral clones and from other ImmuneACCESS disease sequences. TCRdb applied fastp at Q25 and MiXCR to the public reads, then kept only in-frame beta chains. Under each unique CDR3 protein, matching rows form one entry showing the most common genes and DNA. The V and J calls were not made by the authors but by TCRdb's processing. The sample table shows tens of thousands of distinct CDR3 sequences, and 90% to 95% are seen once. Less than 0.55% of the sample goes to the ten largest clones.

The V and J genes are TRBV11-2 and TRBJ2-1; no D gene can be assigned with confidence. This clonotype was obtained from a human donor with multiple sclerosis. Material: CD8+ T cells from PBMCs. The CDR3 in this case is CASSLGSRYNEQFF. The base sequence is TGTGCCAGCAGCCTAGGTTCTAGGTACAATGAGCAGTTCTTC.